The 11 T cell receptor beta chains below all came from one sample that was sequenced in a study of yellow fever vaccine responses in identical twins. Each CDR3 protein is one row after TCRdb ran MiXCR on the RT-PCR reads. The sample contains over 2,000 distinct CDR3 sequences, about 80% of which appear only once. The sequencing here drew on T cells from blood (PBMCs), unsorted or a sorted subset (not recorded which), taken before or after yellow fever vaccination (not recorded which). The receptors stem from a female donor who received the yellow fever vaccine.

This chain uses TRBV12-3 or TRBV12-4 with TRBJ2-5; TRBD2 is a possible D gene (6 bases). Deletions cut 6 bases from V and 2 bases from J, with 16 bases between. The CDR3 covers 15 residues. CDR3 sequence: CASSPGGRKQETQYF. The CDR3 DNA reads TGTGCCAGCAGCCCCGGTGGGAGGAAGCAAGAGACCCAGTACTTC.

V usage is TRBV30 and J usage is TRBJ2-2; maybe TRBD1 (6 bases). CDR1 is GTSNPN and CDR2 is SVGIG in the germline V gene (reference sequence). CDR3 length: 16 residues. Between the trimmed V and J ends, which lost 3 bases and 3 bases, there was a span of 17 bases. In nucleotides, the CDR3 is TGTGCCTGGAGCGCCTCGCCCCCAGGGGACACCGGGGAGCTGTTTTTT. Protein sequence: CAWSASPPGDTGELFF.

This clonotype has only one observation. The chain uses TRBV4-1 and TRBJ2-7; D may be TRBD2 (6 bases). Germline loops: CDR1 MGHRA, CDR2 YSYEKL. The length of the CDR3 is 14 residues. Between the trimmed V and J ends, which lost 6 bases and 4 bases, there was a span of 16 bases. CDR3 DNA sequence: TGCGCCAGCAGTCAGGCCCGTGGGAGGTACGAGCAGTACTTC. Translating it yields CASSQARGRYEQYF.

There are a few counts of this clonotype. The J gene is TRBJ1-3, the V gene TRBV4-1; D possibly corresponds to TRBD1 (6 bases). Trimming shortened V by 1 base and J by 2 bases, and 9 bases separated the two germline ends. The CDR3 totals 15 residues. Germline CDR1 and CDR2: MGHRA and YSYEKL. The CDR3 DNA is TGCGCCAGCAGCCAAGGACCAGGGGCTGGAAACACCATATATTTT. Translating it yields CASSQGPGAGNTIYF.

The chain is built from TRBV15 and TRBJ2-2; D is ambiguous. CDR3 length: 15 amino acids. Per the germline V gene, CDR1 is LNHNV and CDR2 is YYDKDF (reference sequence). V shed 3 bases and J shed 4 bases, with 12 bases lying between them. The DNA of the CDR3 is TGTGCCACCAGCAGTCATATGACACCCACCGGGGAGCTGTTTTTT. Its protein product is CATSSHMTPTGELFF.

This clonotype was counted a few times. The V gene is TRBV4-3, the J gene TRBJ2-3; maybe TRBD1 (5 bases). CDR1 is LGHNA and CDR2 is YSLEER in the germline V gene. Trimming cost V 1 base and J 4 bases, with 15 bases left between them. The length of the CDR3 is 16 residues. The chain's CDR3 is CASSQARVNLADTQYF. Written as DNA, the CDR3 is TGCGCCAGCAGCCAAGCCAGGGTTAATCTCGCAGATACGCAGTATTTT.

The CDR3 loop reads CASSLSDSGANVLTF. DNA for the CDR3: TGTGCCAGCAGCTTGTCGGACTCTGGGGCCAACGTCCTGACTTTC. V and J are TRBV11-1 and TRBJ2-6; no definite D call. The germline V and J ends were trimmed by 3 bases and 0 bases, with 6 bases remaining between them. Germline V CDR1 and CDR2: SGHAT, FQDESV (reference sequence). The CDR3 extends over 15 amino acids.

CDR3 sequence (DNA): TGTGCCAGCAGTTACGGGGCGCGAAGGGACACTGAAGCTTTCTTT. Encoded protein: CASSYGARRDTEAFF. The chain combines TRBV6-5 with TRBJ1-1; maybe TRBD1 (5 bases). The V end lost 2 bases, the J end lost 3 bases, and 13 bases lay between the germline ends. The CDR3 spans 15 residues. CDR1 is MNHEY and CDR2 is SVGAGI in the germline V gene.

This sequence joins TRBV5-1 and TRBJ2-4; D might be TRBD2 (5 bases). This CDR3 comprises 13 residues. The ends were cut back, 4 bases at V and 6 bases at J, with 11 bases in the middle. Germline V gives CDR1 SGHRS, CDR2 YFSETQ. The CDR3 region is CASSTGDGNIQYF. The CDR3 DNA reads TGCGCCAGCAGCACCGGGGATGGAAACATTCAGTACTTC.

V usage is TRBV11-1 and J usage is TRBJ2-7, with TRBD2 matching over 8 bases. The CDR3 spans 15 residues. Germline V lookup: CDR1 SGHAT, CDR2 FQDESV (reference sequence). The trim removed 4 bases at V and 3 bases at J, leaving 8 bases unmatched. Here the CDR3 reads CASSYLGGEGYEQYF. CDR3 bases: TGTGCCAGCAGCTATCTCGGGGGGGAGGGCTACGAGCAGTACTTC.

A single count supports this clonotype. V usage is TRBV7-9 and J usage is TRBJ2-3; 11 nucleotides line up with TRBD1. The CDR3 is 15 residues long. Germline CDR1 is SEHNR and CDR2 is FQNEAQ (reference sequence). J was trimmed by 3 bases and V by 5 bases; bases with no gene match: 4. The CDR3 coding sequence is TGTGCCAGCAGCCAGGACAGGGGGCGAACAGATACGCAGTATTTT. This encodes CASSQDRGRTDTQYF.